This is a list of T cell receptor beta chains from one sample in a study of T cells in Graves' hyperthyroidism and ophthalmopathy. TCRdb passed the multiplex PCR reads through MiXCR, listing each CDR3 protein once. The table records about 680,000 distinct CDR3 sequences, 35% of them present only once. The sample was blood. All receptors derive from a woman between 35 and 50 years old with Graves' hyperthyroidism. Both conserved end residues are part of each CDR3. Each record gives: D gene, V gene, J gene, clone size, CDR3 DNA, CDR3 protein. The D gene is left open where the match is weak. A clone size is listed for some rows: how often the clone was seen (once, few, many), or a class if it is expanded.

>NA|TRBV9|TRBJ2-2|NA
TGTGCCAGCAGCGTAGTCAGTTCGGGGACCGGGGAGCTGTTTTTT
CASSVVSSGTGELFF
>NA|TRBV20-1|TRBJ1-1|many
TGCAGTGCGTGGGGACACCTGAACACTGAAGCTTTCTTT
CSAWGHLNTEAFF
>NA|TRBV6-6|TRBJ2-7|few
TGTGCCAGCAGTGGGAAGACAGGCCTCTCCTACGAGCAGTACTTC
CASSGKTGLSYEQYF
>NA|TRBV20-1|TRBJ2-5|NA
TGCAGTGCTAGAGATTCGGGTGTGCCAAATCAGCCCCAGTACTTC
CSARDSGVPNQPQYF
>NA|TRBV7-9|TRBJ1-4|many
TGTGCCAGCAGCTCCAATAATCGCGGGAACAAACTGTTTTTT
CASSSNNRGNKLFF
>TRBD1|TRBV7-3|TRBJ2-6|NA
TGTGCCAGCAGTGGACAGGGGAAGGCTGGGGCCAACGTCCTGACTTTC
CASSGQGKAGANVLTF
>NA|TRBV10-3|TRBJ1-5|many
TGTGCCATCAGCCCAGGCGGGGTAAGCAATCAGCCCCAGCATTTT
CAISPGGVSNQPQHF
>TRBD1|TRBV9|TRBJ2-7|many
TGTGCCAGCAGCGCCGAGGACAGGGAGTTCAGCGAGCAGTACTTC
CASSAEDREFSEQYF
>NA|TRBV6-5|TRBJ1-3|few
TGTGCCAGCAGTTACGGATCCACCTCTGGAAACACCATATATTTT
CASSYGSTSGNTIYF
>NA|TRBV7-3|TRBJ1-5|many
TGTGCCAGCAGCCGCTCCAGGGTTCAGCCCCAGCATTTT
CASSRSRVQPQHF
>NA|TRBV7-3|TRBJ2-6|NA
TGTGCCAGCAGCATAGGTGCCGGGTATGGGGCCAACGTCCTGACTTTC
CASSIGAGYGANVLTF
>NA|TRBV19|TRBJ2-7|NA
TGTGCCAGTAGTATTTGTGGGGCCCCATACCTACGAGGGCAGTACTTC
CASSICGAPYLRGQYF
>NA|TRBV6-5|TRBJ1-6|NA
TGTGCCAGCAGTTACTGGGGCAGGGGAGATTCACCCCTCCACTTT
CASSYWGRGDSPLHF